The 28 T cell receptor beta chains below all came from one sample that was sequenced in a study of CD8+CD57+ T cells in acquired aplastic anemia. For CDR3 and TCR beta VDJ profiling, genomic DNA was the template used. Via MiXCR, TCRdb re-called the reads, giving one row per CDR3 protein. The sample records some 150,000 distinct CDR3 sequences, 65% to 75% being singletons. Flow cytometry had shown expanded CD8+CD57+ cells in the patients chosen for sequencing. Sample: sorted CD4+, CD8+, or CD8+CD57+ T cells (not recorded which) from PBMCs. Receptor source: a human donor with aplastic anemia.

V and J are TRBV7-2 and TRBJ1-6; D uncertain. Germline lookup yields CDR1 SGHTA and CDR2 FQGNSA. V dropped 11 bases and J dropped 7 bases, with 21 bases sitting between them. The CDR3 has 15 amino acids. CDR3 sequence: CASTGGPSGNSPLHF. The CDR3 nucleotides read TGTGCCTCAACGGGAGGGCCCTCGGGGAATTCACCCCTCCACTTT.

The chain is built from TRBV20-1 and TRBJ2-5, with D maybe TRBD1 (6 bases). V shed 4 bases and J shed 5 bases, with 20 bases lying between them. Per germline, CDR1 DFQATT and CDR2 SNEGSKA (reference sequence). The CDR3 contains 15 residues. This CDR3 reads CSATTGTHLRETQYF. The CDR3 coding sequence is TGCAGTGCTACAACCGGGACACACTTACGGGAGACCCAGTACTTC.

The chain employs TRBV15 and TRBJ1-2, with D perhaps matching TRBD1 (5 bases). CDR1 LNHNV and CDR2 YYDKDF come from the germline V gene (reference sequence). The CDR3 length is 17 residues. V dropped 0 bases and J dropped 0 bases, with 14 bases sitting between them. The CDR3: CATSREGEGAPNYGYTF. The CDR3 coding sequence is TGTGCCACCAGCAGAGAGGGGGAAGGGGCCCCTAACTATGGCTACACCTTC. The complete variable domain, with remaining parts taken from reference TRBV15 and TRBJ1-2, reads DAMVIQNPRYQVTQFGKPVTLSCSQTLNHNVMYWYQQKSSQAPKLLFHYYDKDFNNEADTPDNFQSRRPNTSFCFLDIRSPGLGDTAMYLCATSREGEGAPNYGYTFGSGTRLTVV.

This clonotype was recorded once. The rearrangement uses TRBV5-6 and TRBJ1-6; perhaps TRBD1 as D (5 bases). The germline V gene encodes CDR1 SGHDT and CDR2 YYEEEE. The V gene lost 2 bases and the J gene lost 11 bases, with 14 bases spanning the gap. The CDR3 is 14 residues long. The CDR3 DNA sequence: TGTGCCAGCAGCTTCGGGCAGGGTACTCCACCCCTCCACTTT. This translates into CASSFGQGTPPLHF.

With regard to this clonotype: The junction shows a germline mismatch at one end, possibly a read error. This rearrangement joins TRBV9 to TRBJ2-5; 9 bases map to TRBD1. CDR1 is SGDLS and CDR2 is YYNGEE in the germline V gene. This CDR3 comprises 17 residues. The CDR3, as DNA: TGTGCCAGCAGCGTAGTGGGGACAGGGCCGAACCAAGAGGCCCAGTACTTC. Its translation is CASSVVGTGPNQEAQYF.

In this sample, this clonotype turned up many times. The chain joins TRBV10-2 to TRBJ1-1; D not resolved. The length of the CDR3 is 12 residues. The germline CDR1 and CDR2 sequences are WSHSY and SAAADI. Between the trimmed V and J ends, which lost 5 bases and 6 bases, there was a span of 10 bases. The CDR3 protein is CASSMGWPEAFF. CDR3 nucleotides: TGCGCCAGCAGTATGGGTTGGCCTGAAGCTTTCTTT.

Remarks on this clonotype: A much larger clone lies a single base off, so this may be a read error. The chain combines TRBV5-6 with TRBJ2-7; D remains ambiguous. V lost 2 bases and J lost 2, with 5 bases in between. The germline gives CDR1 SGHDT, CDR2 YYEEEE. This CDR3 is built from 12 residues. In nucleotides, the CDR3 is TGTGCCAGCAGCTTATCAACCTACGAGCAGTACTTC. Encoded protein: CASSLSTYEQYF.

The chain recombines TRBV11-2 with TRBJ2-6; TRBD1 is a possible D gene (5 bases). This CDR3 contains 15 residues. The germline CDR1 and CDR2 sequences are SGHAT and FQNNGV. The V gene lost 6 bases and the J gene lost 4 bases, with 13 bases spanning the gap. The CDR3 protein is CASRSQGSGANVLTF. CDR3 bases: TGTGCCAGCAGAAGTCAGGGTTCCGGGGCCAACGTCCTGACTTTC. Full variable domain (remainder filled in from reference TRBV11-2 and TRBJ2-6): EAGVAQSPRYKIIEKRQSVAFWCNPISGHATLYWYQQILGQGPKLLIQFQNNGVVDDSQLPKDRFSAERLKGVDSTLKIQPAKLEDSAVYLCASRSQGSGANVLTFGAGSRLTVL.

The J gene is TRBJ1-2, the V gene TRBV2, with D possibly matching TRBD1 (6 bases). The V gene lost 2 bases and the J gene lost 2 bases, with 12 bases spanning the gap. There are 15 residues in the CDR3. Germline V gene data show CDR1 as SNHLY and CDR2 as FYNNEI. CDR3 in amino acids: CASSERGGRNYGYTF. DNA for the CDR3: TGTGCCAGCAGTGAAAGGGGGGGAAGAAACTATGGCTACACCTTC. Supplemented by reference TRBV2 and TRBJ1-2, the full variable domain reads EPEVTQTPSHQVTQMGQEVILRCVPISNHLYFYWYRQILGQKVEFLVSFYNNEISEKSEIFDDQFSVERPDGSNFTLKIRSTKLEDSAMYFCASSERGGRNYGYTFGSGTRLTVV.

V usage is TRBV25-1 and J usage is TRBJ1-3; maybe TRBD1 (5 bases). CDR3 size: 14 residues. CDR1 and CDR2 (germline): MGHDK, SYGVNS. V gave up 7 bases and J gave up 1 base, with 11 bases separating them. The CDR3 loop reads CASIGARSGNTIYF. The CDR3 DNA reads TGTGCCAGCATCGGGGCTCGATCTGGAAACACCATATATTTT.

The rearrangement joins TRBV12-3 or TRBV12-4 to TRBJ2-7; TRBD2 matches at 7 bases. The CDR3 loop spans 14 amino acids. Trimming took 5 bases from V and 0 from J; bases not matched to a gene: 4. The CDR3 DNA reads TGTGCCAGCAGTCCTAGCGGAGGCTCCTACGAGCAGTACTTC. Translated, it gives CASSPSGGSYEQYF.

This sequence joins TRBV25-1 and TRBJ2-2; TRBD2 might be the D (5 bases). This CDR3 spans 15 amino acids. Germline CDR1 is MGHDK and CDR2 is SYGVNS. Trimming shortened V by 2 bases and J by 6 bases, and 13 bases separated the two germline ends. CDR3 coding DNA: TGTGCCAGCAGTGAAGACGAAGGGAGACCCGGGGAGCTGTTTTTT. Translated, it gives CASSEDEGRPGELFF.

This sequence joins TRBV4-2 and TRBJ2-5; 11 positions match TRBD2. Losses at the gene ends were 0 bases for V and 4 bases for J; bases not matched to a gene: 10. The CDR3 consists of 18 residues. CDR1 and CDR2 (germline): LGHNA, YNFKEQ. In DNA, the CDR3 is TGTGCCAGCAGCCAAGAGGTTAGCGGGGGGGCACGCGGAGAGACCCAGTACTTC. Its protein is CASSQEVSGGARGETQYF.

The chain links TRBV7-9 to TRBJ2-2, with no clear D. CDR3 length: 13 amino acids. V was shortened by 3 bases and J by 3 bases, with 5 bases between the two germline ends. The germline V gene has CDR1 SEHNR and CDR2 FQNEAQ (reference sequence). CDR3 residues: CASSFRDTGELFF. CDR3 bases: TGTGCCAGCAGCTTTCGAGACACCGGGGAGCTGTTTTTT.

The chain links TRBV7-9 to TRBJ2-1, with D possibly matching TRBD2 (5 bases). V lost 5 bases and J 0 bases, leaving 14 bases between the germline ends. The germline V gene has CDR1 SEHNR and CDR2 FQNEAQ (reference sequence). This CDR3 region has 16 residues. The DNA for the CDR3 is TGTGCCAGCAGCGGCCCCGGGGAGAGCTCCTACAATGAGCAGTTCTTC. It is translated as CASSGPGESSYNEQFF.

This clonotype was found once. The CDR3 does not close with the conserved phenylalanine or tryptophan, likely indicating a read error. This chain uses TRBV7-9 with TRBJ2-2, with D perhaps matching TRBD2 (5 bases). The CDR3 loop spans 15 amino acids. Germline CDR1 and CDR2: SEHNR and FQNEAQ (reference sequence). V was clipped by 5 bases and J by 1 base, with 11 bases between them. The CDR3 nucleotides are TGTGCCAGCAGCACCCTAGCAGGGAACACCGGGGAGCTGTTTCTT. Its protein is CASSTLAGNTGELFL.

The chain is built from TRBV24-1 and TRBJ2-1, with D unclear. Germline lookup yields CDR1 KGHDR and CDR2 SFDVKD. V lost 4 bases and J 8 bases, leaving 11 bases between the germline ends. The CDR3 totals 13 residues. The CDR3 coding sequence is TGTGCCACCAGTGAAGCAGCGACCGATGAGCAGTTCTTC. Translation gives CATSEAATDEQFF.

In its sample, this clonotype was seen once. The rearrangement links TRBV12-3 or TRBV12-4 to TRBJ2-1; possibly TRBD1 for D (6 bases). V lost 7 bases and J lost 9, with 16 bases in between. The CDR3 extends over 13 amino acids. CDR3 nucleotides: TGTGCCAGCATTCAGGGGACACTCGGTGAGCAGTTCTTC. Its translation: CASIQGTLGEQFF.

Only one count was recorded for this clonotype. The chain combines TRBV7-9 with TRBJ1-1; maybe TRBD1 (5 bases). The CDR3 length is 16 residues. V gave up 5 bases and J gave up 1 base, with 17 bases separating them. Germline CDR1 reads SEHNR; CDR2 reads FQNEAQ (reference sequence). CDR3 amino acids: CASSLPGWGRNTEAFF. The CDR3 DNA reads as TGTGCCAGCAGCCTCCCAGGCTGGGGGAGGAACACTGAAGCTTTCTTT.

The V and J genes are TRBV15 and TRBJ1-5; 9 nucleotides align to TRBD1. J gave up 6 bases and V 2 bases, and 8 bases lay outside the gene matches. The CDR3 totals 16 residues. Per germline, CDR1 LNHNV and CDR2 YYDKDF (reference sequence). The CDR3 here is CATSRPDRGLGQPQHF. In DNA, the CDR3 is TGTGCCACCAGCAGACCGGACAGGGGCCTCGGTCAGCCCCAGCATTTT.

CDR3 loop: CASSYSGEGYEQYF. The DNA of the CDR3 is TGTGCCAGCAGTTATAGCGGGGAGGGCTACGAGCAGTACTTC. The V call is TRBV6-5, the J call TRBJ2-7; 8 bases match TRBD2. Losses at the gene ends were 3 bases for V and 3 bases for J; bases not matched to a gene: 4. Germline V lookup: CDR1 MNHEY, CDR2 SVGAGI. The CDR3 runs 14 residues.

The table lists this clonotype with a few counts. The CDR3 reads CAISESGGGPYNEQFF. CDR3 nucleotide sequence: TGTGCCATCAGTGAGTCTGGCGGGGGGCCCTACAATGAGCAGTTCTTC. The J gene is TRBJ2-1, the V gene TRBV10-3; 8 bases are a match to TRBD2. This CDR3 comprises 16 residues. The V gene end was trimmed by 0 bases and the J gene end by 2 bases; junction bases not matched to a gene: 3. Germline-derived CDR1 and CDR2 are ENHRY and SYGVKD.

The table lists this clonotype with a count of one. The gene calls are TRBV7-6 and TRBJ2-5, with a possible D match to TRBD1 (7 bases). This CDR3 has 20 amino acids. From germline, CDR1 is SGHVS and CDR2 FNYEAQ. Trimming cost V 5 bases and J 2 bases, with 30 bases left between them. DNA for the CDR3: TGTGCCAGCAGCACGTGGGACAGAGGCCGGTCGGGGGTTGAACAAGAGACCCAGTACTTC. Its translation is CASSTWDRGRSGVEQETQYF. Full variable domain (outside the CDR3, taken from reference TRBV7-6 and TRBJ2-5): GAGVSQSPRYKVTKRGQDVALRCDPISGHVSLYWYRQALGQGPEFLTYFNYEAQQDKSGLPNDRFSAERPEGSISTLTIQRTEQRDSAMYRCASSTWDRGRSGVEQETQYFGPGTRLLVL.

The chain recombines TRBV2 with TRBJ1-4; 7 bases align to TRBD1. Trimming took 3 bases from V and 3 from J; bases not matched to a gene: 1. Per the germline V gene, CDR1 is SNHLY and CDR2 is FYNNEI. The CDR3 length is 14 residues. Here the CDR3 reads CASSEQGANEKLFF. CDR3 bases: TGTGCCAGCAGTGAGCAGGGGGCTAATGAAAAACTGTTTTTT.

V usage is TRBV5-1 and J usage is TRBJ1-1; D is perhaps TRBD1 (5 bases). V lost 1 base to trimming and J lost 6 bases, with 10 bases between them. Germline CDR1 is SGHRS and CDR2 is YFSETQ. The CDR3 consists of 13 residues. CDR3 in amino acids: CASSLSWGAEAFF. CDR3 in DNA: TGCGCCAGCAGCTTGAGTTGGGGGGCTGAAGCTTTCTTT.

V is TRBV7-2 and J is TRBJ2-7; no reliable D call. V was cut by 7 bases and J by 6 bases, with 16 bases left in between. The germline V gene encodes CDR1 SGHTA and CDR2 FQGNSA. There are 13 residues in the CDR3. The CDR3 DNA follows: TGTGCCAGCACTCCCCCGGATATTATCGAGCAGTACTTC. Translation: CASTPPDIIEQYF.

V and J are TRBV5-1 and TRBJ1-3; D possibly corresponds to TRBD1 (5 bases). V was trimmed by 4 bases and J by 0 bases, leaving 14 bases between them. The CDR3 runs 16 residues. Germline V CDR1 and CDR2: SGHRS, YFSETQ. The CDR3 coding sequence is TGCGCCAGCAGCCCATCCGGGACGCTCTCTGGAAACACCATATATTTT. Its protein is CASSPSGTLSGNTIYF.

The CDR3 sequence is CATSEGGSFTGSDEQYV. The DNA of the CDR3 is TGTGCCACCAGTGAGGGCGGCAGCTTTACAGGGTCTGACGAGCAGTACGTC. The chain joins TRBV10-3 to TRBJ2-7; D is possibly TRBD1 (6 bases). CDR1 and CDR2 (germline): ENHRY, SYGVKD. This CDR3 contains 17 residues.